A single sample gave rise to the 4 T cell receptor beta chains below, sequenced in a study of early T cells in non-severe SARS-CoV-2 infection. MiXCR, run by TCRdb on the 5' RACE reads, gives a single entry per CDR3 protein. The repertoire includes 70,000 to 90,000 distinct CDR3 sequences, about 12% of them detected once, and roughly 3.1% sits in the top ten. The specimen was whole blood. The receptors here all came from an adult who was a healthcare worker with PCR-confirmed SARS-CoV-2 infection or an uninfected control (not recorded which).

At least ten counts were recorded for this clonotype. The chain has TRBV24-1 and TRBJ2-5; D unclear. Deletions cut 1 base from V and 4 bases from J, with 6 bases between. This CDR3 spans 13 amino acids. The germline CDR1 and CDR2 sequences are KGHDR and SFDVKD. The CDR3 DNA is TGTGCCACCAGTGATTTTGTAGGAGAGACCCAGTACTTC. It yields the protein CATSDFVGETQYF.

V is TRBV5-1 and J is TRBJ1-2; TRBD1 matches 7 bases. Losses at the gene ends were 3 bases for V and 4 bases for J; bases not matched to a gene: 6. CDR3 length: 14 amino acids. The germline V gene has CDR1 SGHRS and CDR2 YFSETQ. CDR3 amino acids: CASSSQGLSYGYTF. The DNA of the CDR3 is TGCGCCAGCAGCTCACAGGGGTTAAGCTATGGCTACACCTTC.

At least ten counts were recorded for this clonotype. The chain carries TRBV6-4 and TRBJ2-1, with 11 bases matching TRBD2. Trimming took 8 bases from V and 6 from J; bases not matched to a gene: 9. CDR3 length: 15 residues. Germline V gene data show CDR1 as MRHNA and CDR2 as SNTAGT. The CDR3 spells CASGKLAGEANEQFF. The DNA of the CDR3 is TGTGCCAGCGGAAAACTAGCGGGAGAGGCCAATGAGCAGTTCTTC.

This clonotype was seen ten or more times. The rearrangement links TRBV7-9 to TRBJ2-7; D may be TRBD1 or TRBD2 (6 bases each). With 5 bases removed from V and 2 bases from J, the gap between germline ends came to 19 bases. The CDR3 length is 16 residues. The V gene's germline CDR1 is SEHNR and CDR2 FQNEAQ (reference sequence). CDR3 region: CASSLIGGPVAYEQYF. The CDR3 coding sequence is TGTGCCAGCAGCCTCATAGGGGGGCCAGTCGCCTACGAGCAGTACTTC.